These 16 T cell receptor beta chains were all obtained from the same sample, sequenced in a study of tissue T cells after allogeneic stem cell transplantation. The data were produced by immunoSEQ multiplex PCR, yet TCRdb's version contains in-frame clones alone and is incomplete. The sample has thousands of clones; about three fifths are singletons. The time point denotes: mouse harvest day 7 after allogeneic transplant. Tail vein injection delivered 10^7 T-cell-depleted bone marrow cells and 10^6 splenic CD5+ T cells. The sample taken for sequencing was liver tissue. The receptors come from a female BALB/c mouse given C57BL/6 T cells with graft-versus-host disease after an allogeneic hematopoietic cell transplant.

This clone occurred once. Gene names follow the mouse nomenclature. The CDR3 end falls 1 residue outside the read, so it is completed with the germline J gene. The chain combines TRBV20 with TRBJ1-4; 9 bases match TRBD1. The germline CDR1 and CDR2 sequences are GFQATS and STVNSAI. CDR3 length: 14 residues. The trim removed 0 bases at V and 7 bases at J, leaving 3 bases unmatched. The covered CDR3 bases are TGTGGTGCTAGGGAAACAGGGGGCAGCGAAAGATTATTT. This gives the protein CGARETGGSERLF. The full-length CDR3 reads as CGARETGGSERLFF.

This clone was seen only once. Gene names are mouse gene names. The read falls 1 residue short of the CDR3 end, and the missing part is taken from the germline J gene. J is TRBJ2-3 and V is TRBV3, with 10 bases identical to TRBD2. Germline CDR1 SNHLY, CDR2 FYNGKV (reference sequence). The CDR3 runs 15 residues. With V trimmed by 3 bases and J by 1 base, 1 base remained unmatched. The CDR3 loop is CASSFDWGGAETLYF. CDR3 DNA, as far as it was read: TGTGCCAGCAGCTTCGACTGGGGGGGTGCAGAAACGCTGTAT. Based on the CDR3 plus reference TRBV3 and TRBJ2-3, the full variable domain is GPKVLQIPSHQIIDMGQMVTLNCDPVSNHLYFYWYKQILGQQMEFLVNFYNGKVMEKSKLFKDQFSVERPDGSYFTLKIQPTALEDSAVYFCASSFDWGGAETLYFGSGTRLTVL.

As to this clone: Mouse gene names and germline throughout. The sequence runs out 1 residue before the end of the CDR3; the remainder is reconstructed from the germline J gene. The chain combines TRBV14 with TRBJ2-5; D not resolved. V was shortened by 1 base and J by 5 bases, with 5 bases between the two germline ends. Per the germline V gene, CDR1 is SGHDT and CDR2 is FRDEAV. The CDR3 sequence is 12 residues long. The CDR3 bases that were read are TGTGCCAGCAGTTTCAGTCCAGACACCCAGTAC. This gives the protein CASSFSPDTQY. The entire CDR3 is CASSFSPDTQYF. The full variable domain, completed using reference TRBV14 and TRBJ2-5, is EAGVTQSPRYAVLQEGQAVSFWCDPISGHDTLYWYQQPRDQGPQLLVYFRDEAVIDNSQLPSDRFSAVRPKGTNSTLKIQSAKQGDTATYLCASSFSPDTQYFGPGTRLLVL.

This clone was observed a handful of times. Germline and genes here are mouse. The CDR3 is cut off 1 residue early in the read; its end comes from the germline J gene. This chain uses TRBV26 with TRBJ2-7; 9 bases match TRBD1. Germline values: CDR1 KGHPV, CDR2 FQNQEV (reference sequence). The CDR3 spans 14 residues. J gave up 3 bases and V 4 bases, and 4 bases lay outside the gene matches. CDR3 bases read: TGTGCCAGCAGTCCCGGGACAGGGCGCTATGAACAGTAC. Translated: CASSPGTGRYEQY. The full-length CDR3 reads as CASSPGTGRYEQYF.

As regards this clone: The gene symbols are mouse symbols. The part of the CDR3 DNA that was read is TGTGCCAGCAGCCTTGGGAGTCAAAACACCTTGTAC. Amino acids: CASSLGSQNTLY. The complete CDR3 reads CASSLGSQNTLYF. The J gene is TRBJ2-4, the V gene TRBV26; the D is unclear. The read gets to within 1 residue of the CDR3 end, and the germline J gene fills in the rest. This CDR3 contains 13 residues. The germline V gene encodes CDR1 KGHPV and CDR2 FQNQEV (reference sequence). V lost 6 bases and J lost 0, with 7 bases in between.

With regard to this clone: Here the gene names and germline are mouse. The read finishes 1 residue shy of the CDR3 end, and the germline J gene is used to complete it. This rearrangement joins TRBV29 to TRBJ1-5; possibly TRBD1 for D (6 bases). The CDR3 runs to 15 residues. The germline gives CDR1 MSHET, CDR2 SYDVDS. V lost 2 bases to trimming and J lost 2 bases, with 10 bases between them. The part of the CDR3 DNA that was read is TGTGCTAGCAGTTTACAGGGGAATGACAACCAGGCTCCGCTT. Translated: CASSLQGNDNQAPL. The full CDR3 is CASSLQGNDNQAPLF.

With regard to this clone: Each gene name is a mouse one. The CDR3 is cut off 1 residue early in the read; its end comes from the germline J gene. V gene TRBV26 combines with J gene TRBJ1-4, with D uncertain. The germline gives CDR1 KGHPV, CDR2 FQNQEV (reference sequence). V dropped 0 bases and J dropped 0 bases, with 8 bases sitting between them. The CDR3 has 16 amino acids. CDR3 DNA (partial): TGTGCCAGCAGTCTGTCGATGGCATTTTCCAACGAAAGATTATTT. Its translation: CASSLSMAFSNERLF. The complete CDR3 sequence is CASSLSMAFSNERLFF.

Remarks on this clone: Gene and germline names: mouse. The DNA ends 1 residue before the CDR3 does, and the rest of the CDR3 is filled in from the germline J gene. This chain links TRBV26 with TRBJ1-1, with TRBD1 matching 10 bases. Unmatched junction bases numbered 0, after V lost 4 bases and J lost 4 bases. Germline CDR1 is KGHPV and CDR2 is FQNQEV (reference sequence). The CDR3 totals 13 residues. The CDR3 bases that were read are TGTGCCAGCAGTCGGACAGGGGGCACAGAAGTCTTC. The encoded protein is CASSRTGGTEVF. Given in full, the CDR3 is CASSRTGGTEVFF.

Comments on this clone: All gene names here are mouse names. The CDR3 is cut off 1 residue early in the read; its end comes from the germline J gene. The V call is TRBV26, the J call TRBJ1-1, with 8 bases fitting TRBD1. The ends lost 2 bases at V and 7 bases at J; junction bases unmatched: 0. This CDR3 comprises 12 residues. The germline CDR1 and CDR2 sequences are KGHPV and FQNQEV (reference sequence). CDR3 DNA, as far as it was read: TGTGCCAGCAGTCTGGACAGGGGAGAAGTCTTC. It encodes CASSLDRGEVF. The whole CDR3 is CASSLDRGEVFF.

In regard to this clone: These gene names are mouse names. The read falls 1 residue short of the CDR3 end, and the missing part is taken from the germline J gene. The chain has TRBV21 and TRBJ2-5; TRBD2 aligns across 9 bases. TRBV21 is given ORF status, its function remaining uncertain. Trimming removed 2 bases from V and 2 bases from J; junction bases left unmatched: 5. The CDR3 is 16 amino acids. The sequenced part of the CDR3 DNA is TGTGCTAGCAGTCAAGTGGGGGGGCGGGCCCAAGACACCCAGTAC. This sequence encodes CASSQVGGRAQDTQY. In full, the CDR3 is CASSQVGGRAQDTQYF.

Concerning this clone: Germline and genes: mouse. The read ends 1 residue shy of where the CDR3 ends; the end is completed using the germline J gene. This chain joins TRBV4 and TRBJ2-7; 10 bases map to TRBD2. Per germline, CDR1 LGHDT and CDR2 YNNKQL (reference sequence). CDR3 length: 13 amino acids. V shed 5 bases and J 4 bases; nucleotides not matched to a gene: 2. Partial CDR3 DNA: TGTGCCAGCAGCCCGGACTGGGGGTATGAACAGTAC. Amino acids: CASSPDWGYEQY. The full CDR3 sequence reads CASSPDWGYEQYF.

On this clone itself: Genes and germline are mouse. The CDR3 end lies 1 residue beyond the end of the read and is filled in from the germline J gene. V gene TRBV26 combines with J gene TRBJ2-7; TRBD2 matches 7 bases. V gave up 5 bases and J gave up 4 bases; unmatched junction bases: 5. Germline loops: CDR1 KGHPV, CDR2 FQNQEV (reference sequence). The length of the CDR3 is 13 residues. The sequenced part of the CDR3 DNA is TGTGCCAGCAGTTCACTGGGGATATATGAACAGTAC. Translated, it gives CASSSLGIYEQY. The full CDR3 is CASSSLGIYEQYF.

There are a few counts of this clone. Germline and genes: mouse. The CDR3 end falls 1 residue outside the read, so it is completed with the germline J gene. The chain has TRBV26 and TRBJ1-4; no clear D. The CDR3 sequence is 14 residues long. The germline V gene encodes CDR1 KGHPV and CDR2 FQNQEV (reference sequence). V was pared by 1 base and J by 3 bases, with 6 bases between. CDR3 region: CASSLFRTNERLFF. The part of the CDR3 DNA that was read is TGTGCCAGCAGTCTGTTTAGGACCAACGAAAGATTATTT.

This clone turned up a few times. The listed genes are named as in mouse. The observed sequence ends 1 residue before the CDR3 terminus, with the missing tail filled in from the germline J gene. The rearrangement uses TRBV15 and TRBJ2-7; D gene uncertain. The CDR3 has 10 residues. Trimming removed 2 bases at V and 6 bases at J, with 2 bases between. Germline V gives CDR1 SGHND, CDR2 FRSKSL. The CDR3 is CASSLLEQYF. The CDR3 bases that were read are TGTGCCAGCAGTTTACTTGAACAGTAC.

On this clone itself: Here the gene names and germline are mouse. CDR3 DNA (partial): TGTGCTAGCAGTCCCGGGGAAAACCAGGCTCCGCTT. This translates into CASSPGENQAPL. The CDR3 reads in full as CASSPGENQAPLF. This chain connects TRBV29 to TRBJ1-5; D is unclear. The CDR3 is cut off 1 residue early in the read; its end comes from the germline J gene. This CDR3 has 13 amino acids. V gave up 5 bases and J gave up 4 bases, with 9 bases separating them. Germline V lookup: CDR1 MSHET, CDR2 SYDVDS.

As to this clone: Gene names refer to mouse genes. The DNA ends 1 residue before the CDR3 does, and the rest of the CDR3 is filled in from the germline J gene. V is TRBV12-1 and J is TRBJ2-1, with D maybe TRBD1 (5 bases). There are 14 residues in the CDR3. V lost 0 bases to trimming and J lost 0 bases, with 5 bases between them. Germline V gene data show CDR1 as SGHSN and CDR2 as HYEKVE. The DNA read from the CDR3 is TGTGCCAGCTCTCTCGACAGTAACTATGCTGAGCAGTTC. Amino acid sequence: CASSLDSNYAEQF. The entire CDR3 reads CASSLDSNYAEQFF.